Below, 20 T cell receptor beta chains from the same sample are listed, as sequenced in a study of beta chain features in type 1 diabetes. Expressed TCRB transcripts were sequenced after all isolated RNA was converted to cDNA. The table came from immunoSEQ multiplex PCR; TCRdb's copy has only in-frame clones and leaves some out. The sample has more than 350,000 clones; approximately 10% are singletons. Sequencing was carried out using naive CD4+ T cells from blood. The receptors originated from a woman under 30 in good health.

The chain couples TRBV19 to TRBJ2-5; tentative D call: TRBD1 (5 bases). Germline loops: CDR1 LNHDA, CDR2 SQIVND (reference sequence). The CDR3 length is 15 residues. V was shortened by 2 bases and J by 5 bases, with 15 bases between the two germline ends. The CDR3 coding sequence is TGTGCCAGTAGTATACAGGGTTCCGGACGGGAGACCCAGTACTTC. It is translated as CASSIQGSGRETQYF.

The chain uses TRBV7-8 and TRBJ2-3, with 10 nucleotides matching TRBD1. The V segment lost 5 bases and the J segment 1 base; nucleotides outside the gene matches: 9. The germline V gene has CDR1 SGHVS and CDR2 FQNEAQ. This CDR3 is 17 amino acids long. The CDR3: CASSLSRDRGRTDTQYF. The CDR3 DNA reads as TGTGCCAGCAGCCTGAGCCGGGACAGGGGCCGCACAGATACGCAGTATTTT.

The chain carries TRBV28 and TRBJ2-6, with a weak D call TRBD1 (5 bases). V gave up 7 bases and J gave up 0 bases, with 13 bases separating them. Germline V lookup: CDR1 MDHEN, CDR2 SYDVKM. This CDR3 region has 16 residues. The CDR3 bases are TGTGCCAGCACGCGACAGCTCCACTCTGGGGCCAACGTCCTGACTTTC. Amino acids: CASTRQLHSGANVLTF. Combining the CDR3 with reference TRBV28 and TRBJ2-6 gives the whole variable domain DVKVTQSSRYLVKRTGEKVFLECVQDMDHENMFWYRQDPGLGLRLIYFSYDVKMKEKGDIPEGYSVSREKKERFSLILESASTNQTSMYLCASTRQLHSGANVLTFGAGSRLTVL.

The chain recombines TRBV29-1 with TRBJ2-3, with unresolved D. Germline values: CDR1 SQVTM, CDR2 ANQGSEA. The CDR3 totals 12 residues. Trimming left V 1 base short and J 4 bases short, with 6 bases between. The CDR3 DNA reads as TGCAGCGTTGAAGGGGCGTCAGATACGCAGTATTTT. As protein: CSVEGASDTQYF.

This clone was seen more than once but under ten times. The V and J genes are TRBV11-3 and TRBJ2-7, with 11 bases identical to TRBD2. CDR1 SGHNT and CDR2 YENEEA come from the germline V gene. Trimming removed 2 bases from V and 5 bases from J; junction bases left unmatched: 8. The CDR3 is made up of 16 amino acids. DNA of the CDR3: TGTGCCAGCAGCTTATCCCTAGCGGGAGGCTGGCACGAGCAGTACTTC. It is translated as CASSLSLAGGWHEQYF. The variable domain in full, with the rest retrieved from reference TRBV11-3 and TRBJ2-7, is EAGVVQSPRYKIIEKKQPVAFWCNPISGHNTLYWYLQNLGQGPELLIRYENEEAVDDSQLPKDRFSAERLKGVDSTLKIQPAELGDSAVYLCASSLSLAGGWHEQYFGPGTRLTVT.

This clone has more than one count but fewer than ten. This rearrangement joins TRBV6-5 to TRBJ2-7; weak D call: TRBD1 (6 bases). The CDR3 consists of 14 residues. Germline CDR1 is MNHEY and CDR2 is SVGAGI. V dropped 5 bases and J dropped 2 bases, with 13 bases sitting between them. This CDR3 is CASSPRTETYEQYF. CDR3 nucleotide sequence: TGTGCCAGCAGTCCCCGGACAGAGACCTACGAGCAGTACTTC.

The rearrangement uses TRBV7-9 and TRBJ2-7; TRBD1 matches 7 bases. Germline V CDR1 and CDR2: SEHNR, FQNEAQ (reference sequence). This CDR3 has 11 residues. V lost 5 bases, J lost 11 bases, and 6 bases stayed unmatched. In DNA, the CDR3 is TGTGCCAGCAGCCCTGGACAGGTCGAGTACTTC. Protein: CASSPGQVEYF.

This clone came up a few times. This chain links TRBV5-4 with TRBJ2-5; a possible D gene is TRBD2 (6 bases). Germline V lookup: CDR1 SGHNT, CDR2 YYREEE (reference sequence). The CDR3 length is 13 residues. Trimming left V 4 bases short and J 1 base short, with 8 bases between. The CDR3 DNA is TGTGCCAGCAGCCGGGACTTCCAAGAGACCCAGTACTTC. It specifies CASSRDFQETQYF.

This clone was detected a few times. V and J are TRBV7-6 and TRBJ2-5; D remains unclear. The CDR3 spans 15 residues. In germline, CDR1 is SGHVS, CDR2 FNYEAQ. Trimming took off 4 bases at V and 7 bases at J, with 19 bases between the two ends. The CDR3 reads CASSSGLIQVGTQYF. CDR3 bases: TGTGCCAGCAGCTCGGGTTTGATTCAGGTTGGGACCCAGTACTTC.

This clone was observed a few times. The CDR3 DNA sequence: TGTGCCAGCAGTGAGGTAGCAACTAATGAAAAACTGTTTTTT. Translated, it gives CASSEVATNEKLFF. The chain carries TRBV6-6 and TRBJ1-4, with D uncertain. The V and J ends lost 5 bases and 0 bases respectively, with 7 bases between them. This CDR3 comprises 14 residues. Looked up from germline, CDR1 is MNHNY and CDR2 is SVGAGI (reference sequence).

This clone was seen a few times. The gene calls are TRBV7-2 and TRBJ2-1; 12 nucleotides agree with TRBD1. The V gene's germline CDR1 is SGHTA and CDR2 FQGNSA. The CDR3 length is 15 residues. The J segment lost 5 bases and the V segment lost 4 bases, leaving 3 bases of the junction unmatched. CDR3 DNA sequence: TGTGCCAGCAGCTGGGACAGGGGGCGCAACAATGAGCAGTTCTTC. This sequence encodes CASSWDRGRNNEQFF.

V usage is TRBV4-3 and J usage is TRBJ2-4, with a tentative D call TRBD1 (6 bases). Germline V gene data show CDR1 as LGHNA and CDR2 as YSLEER. The CDR3 is 18 residues long. V gave up 4 bases and J gave up 2 bases, with 21 bases separating them. The CDR3 loop reads CASSRGSTGSTTKNIQYF. The CDR3 DNA reads as TGCGCCAGCAGCCGGGGGTCGACAGGCTCTACGACCAAAAACATTCAGTACTTC.

This clone was picked up a small number of times. V usage is TRBV7-2 and J usage is TRBJ2-3, with D unresolved. V lost 8 bases to trimming and J lost 1 base, with 13 bases between them. Germline V gives CDR1 SGHTA, CDR2 FQGNSA. The CDR3 runs to 14 residues. The CDR3 DNA reads TGTGCCAGCCGGGTTGACGCAGGCACAGATACGCAGTATTTT. Translating it yields CASRVDAGTDTQYF.

The V gene is TRBV9, the J gene TRBJ2-5; TRBD2 is a possible D gene (6 bases). The CDR3 sequence is 13 residues long. Per the germline V gene, CDR1 is SGDLS and CDR2 is YYNGEE. Trimming shortened V by 5 bases and J by 2 bases, and 10 bases separated the two germline ends. The CDR3 DNA reads TGTGCCAGCAGTACCGGGACTCAAGAGACCCAGTACTTC. Translation: CASSTGTQETQYF.

The rearrangement links TRBV10-3 to TRBJ2-2; D gene ambiguous. Germline CDR1 ENHRY, CDR2 SYGVKD. The CDR3 covers 14 residues. The germline V and J ends were trimmed by 4 bases and 8 bases, with 14 bases remaining between them. The CDR3 reads CAISVTLYMGELFF. CDR3 nucleotides: TGTGCCATCAGTGTTACCCTTTATATGGGGGAGCTGTTTTTT.

In this sample, this clone turned up a few times. This rearrangement joins TRBV28 to TRBJ2-5; D is unresolved. Germline loops: CDR1 MDHEN, CDR2 SYDVKM. Trimming removed 8 bases at V and 5 bases at J, with 6 bases between. The CDR3 contains 10 residues. CDR3 region: CASGSETQYF. The CDR3 DNA reads TGTGCCAGCGGGTCTGAGACCCAGTACTTC.

This clone appeared a few times. The chain joins TRBV7-2 to TRBJ2-5; the D gene is possibly TRBD1 (5 bases). The CDR3 contains 14 residues. V lost 1 base and J lost 3, with 9 bases in between. The V gene's germline CDR1 is SGHTA and CDR2 FQGNSA. CDR3 sequence reads: CASSLVAREETQYF. Here the CDR3 DNA reads TGTGCCAGCAGCTTAGTTGCCAGGGAAGAGACCCAGTACTTC.

This clone was observed a few times. This chain connects TRBV7-6 to TRBJ1-1; D gene uncertain. Per germline, CDR1 SGHVS and CDR2 FNYEAQ. The CDR3 extends over 15 amino acids. V was trimmed by 0 bases and J by 6 bases, leaving 14 bases between them. The CDR3 bases are TGTGCCAGCAGCTTAGCGGCTGGGGTGGTGTCTGAAGCTTTCTTT. Amino acids: CASSLAAGVVSEAFF.

The chain is built from TRBV27 and TRBJ1-2; TRBD1 matches at 8 bases. The CDR3 spans 15 residues. V shed 5 bases and J 7 bases; nucleotides not matched to a gene: 12. In germline, CDR1 is MNHEY, CDR2 SMNVEV (reference sequence). In DNA form, the CDR3 reads TGTGCCAGCAGTACCGGGACAGGCCAATTGAGTGGCTACACCTTC. It translates to CASSTGTGQLSGYTF.

The rearrangement links TRBV27 to TRBJ1-1; D is unclear. Germline CDR1 is MNHEY and CDR2 is SMNVEV (reference sequence). The CDR3 sequence is 11 residues long. The V end was cut by 8 bases, the J end by 1 base, with 5 bases between. This chain's CDR3 is CASSRNTEAFF. CDR3 DNA: TGTGCCAGCTCGAGGAACACTGAAGCTTTCTTT.